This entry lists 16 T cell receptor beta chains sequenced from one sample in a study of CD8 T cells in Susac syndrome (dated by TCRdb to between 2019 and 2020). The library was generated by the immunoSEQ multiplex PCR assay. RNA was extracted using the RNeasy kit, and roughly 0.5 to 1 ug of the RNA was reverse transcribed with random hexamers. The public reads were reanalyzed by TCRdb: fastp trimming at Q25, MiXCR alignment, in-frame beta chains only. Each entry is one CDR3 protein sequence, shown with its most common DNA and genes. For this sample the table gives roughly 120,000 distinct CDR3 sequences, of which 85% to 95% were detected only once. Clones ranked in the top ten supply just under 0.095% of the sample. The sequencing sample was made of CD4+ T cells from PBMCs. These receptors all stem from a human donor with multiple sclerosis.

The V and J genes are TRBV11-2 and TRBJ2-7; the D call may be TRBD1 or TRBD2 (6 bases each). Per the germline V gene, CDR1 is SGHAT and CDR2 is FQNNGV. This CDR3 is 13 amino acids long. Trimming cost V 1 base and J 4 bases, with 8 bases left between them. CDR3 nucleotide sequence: TGTGCCAGCAGCTTAGTAGGGGGGTACGAGCAGTACTTC. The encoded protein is CASSLVGGYEQYF.

The CDR3 region has the DNA TGCAGCGCCCGCTCACAGTTTTCCGGGGGCATTCAGTACTTC. This gives the protein CSARSQFSGGIQYF. The rearrangement links TRBV29-1 to TRBJ2-4, with D possibly being TRBD2 (6 bases). The CDR3 runs to 14 residues. From germline, CDR1 is SQVTM and CDR2 ANQGSEA. V lost 7 bases and J 9 bases, leaving 22 bases between the germline ends. The full variable domain, in which reference TRBV29-1 and TRBJ2-4 provide the parts outside the CDR3, is SAVISQKPSRDICQRGTSLTIQCQVDSQVTMMFWYRQQPGQSLTLIATANQGSEATYESGFVIDKFPISRPNLTFSTLTVSNMSPEDSSIYLCSARSQFSGGIQYFGAGTRLSVL.

For the CDR3, the DNA is TGTGCCAGCAGCGTAACAGGAGTAGCAACTAATGAAAAACTGTTTTTT. Residues: CASSVTGVATNEKLFF. The rearrangement links TRBV9 to TRBJ1-4; a possible D gene is TRBD1 (5 bases). Germline CDR1 and CDR2: SGDLS and YYNGEE. V lost 1 base, J lost 0 bases, and 10 bases lay in between. This CDR3 has 16 amino acids.

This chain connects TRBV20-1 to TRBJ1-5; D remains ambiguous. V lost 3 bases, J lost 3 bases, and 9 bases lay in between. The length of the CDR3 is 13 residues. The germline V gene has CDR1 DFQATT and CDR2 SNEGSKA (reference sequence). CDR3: CSASLGNNQPQHF. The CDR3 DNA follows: TGCAGTGCTAGCTTAGGGAACAATCAGCCCCAGCATTTT.

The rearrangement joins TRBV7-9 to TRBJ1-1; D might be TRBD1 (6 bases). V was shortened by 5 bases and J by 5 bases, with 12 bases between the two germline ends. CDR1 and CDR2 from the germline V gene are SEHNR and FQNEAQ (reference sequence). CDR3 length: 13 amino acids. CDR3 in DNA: TGTGCCAGCAGCGCCGGCAGGGGAACTGAAGCTTTCTTT. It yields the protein CASSAGRGTEAFF.

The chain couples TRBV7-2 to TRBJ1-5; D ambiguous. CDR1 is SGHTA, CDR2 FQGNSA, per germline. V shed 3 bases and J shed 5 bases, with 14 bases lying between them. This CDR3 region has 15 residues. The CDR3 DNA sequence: TGTGCCAGCAGCTTCCTCGCGGGTCGGGATCAGCCCCAGCATTTT. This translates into CASSFLAGRDQPQHF. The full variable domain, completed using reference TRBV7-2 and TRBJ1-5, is GAGVSQSPSNKVTEKGKDVELRCDPISGHTALYWYRQSLGQGLEFLIYFQGNSAPDKSGLPSDRFSAERTGGSVSTLTIQRTQQEDSAVYLCASSFLAGRDQPQHFGDGTRLSIL.

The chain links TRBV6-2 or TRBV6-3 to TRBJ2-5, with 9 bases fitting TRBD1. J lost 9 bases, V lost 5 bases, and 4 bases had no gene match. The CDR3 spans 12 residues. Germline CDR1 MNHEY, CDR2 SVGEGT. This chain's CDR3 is CASSQDRGAQYF. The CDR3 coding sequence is TGTGCCAGCAGTCAGGACAGGGGAGCCCAGTACTTC.

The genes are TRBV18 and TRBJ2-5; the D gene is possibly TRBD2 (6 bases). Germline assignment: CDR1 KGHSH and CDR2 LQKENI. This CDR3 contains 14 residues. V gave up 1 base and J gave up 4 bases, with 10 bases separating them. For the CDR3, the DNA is TGTGCCAGCTCACCACAGAGACTAGGAGAGACCCAGTACTTC. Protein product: CASSPQRLGETQYF.

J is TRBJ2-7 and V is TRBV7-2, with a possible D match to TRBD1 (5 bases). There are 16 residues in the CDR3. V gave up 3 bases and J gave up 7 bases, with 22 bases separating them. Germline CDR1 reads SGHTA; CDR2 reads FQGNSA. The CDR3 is CASSFGFYRFNREQYF. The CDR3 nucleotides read TGTGCCAGCAGCTTTGGGTTTTACAGGTTTAACAGGGAGCAGTACTTC.

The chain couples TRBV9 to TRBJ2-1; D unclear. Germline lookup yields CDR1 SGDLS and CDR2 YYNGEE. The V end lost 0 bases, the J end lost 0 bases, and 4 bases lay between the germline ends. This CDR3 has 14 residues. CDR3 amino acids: CASSVGSSYNEQFF. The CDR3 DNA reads TGTGCCAGCAGCGTAGGGAGCTCCTACAATGAGCAGTTCTTC.

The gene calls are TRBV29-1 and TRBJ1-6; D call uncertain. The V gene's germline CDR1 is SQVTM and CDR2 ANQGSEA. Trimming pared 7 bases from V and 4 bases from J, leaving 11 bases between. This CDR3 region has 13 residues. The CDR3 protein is CSALTEYNSPLHF. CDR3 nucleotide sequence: TGCAGCGCACTGACCGAATATAATTCACCCCTCCACTTT.

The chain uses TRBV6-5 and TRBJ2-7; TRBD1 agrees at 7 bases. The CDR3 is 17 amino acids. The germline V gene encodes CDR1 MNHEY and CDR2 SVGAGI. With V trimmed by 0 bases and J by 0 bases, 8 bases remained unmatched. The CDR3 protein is CASSYSSGQTFSYEQYF. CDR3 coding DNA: TGTGCCAGCAGTTACTCGTCGGGACAGACATTCTCCTACGAGCAGTACTTC.

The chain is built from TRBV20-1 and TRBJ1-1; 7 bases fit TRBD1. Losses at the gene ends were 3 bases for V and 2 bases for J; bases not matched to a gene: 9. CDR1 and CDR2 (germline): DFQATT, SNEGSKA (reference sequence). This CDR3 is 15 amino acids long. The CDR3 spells CSASLGGSVNTEAFF. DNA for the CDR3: TGCAGTGCTAGTTTAGGGGGCTCGGTCAACACTGAAGCTTTCTTT.

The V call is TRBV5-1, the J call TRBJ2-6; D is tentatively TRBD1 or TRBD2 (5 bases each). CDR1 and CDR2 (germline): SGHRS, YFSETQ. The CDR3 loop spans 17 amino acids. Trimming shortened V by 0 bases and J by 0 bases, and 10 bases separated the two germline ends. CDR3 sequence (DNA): TGCGCCAGCAGCTTGGGGGACGTCAGCTCTGGGGCCAACGTCCTGACTTTC. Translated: CASSLGDVSSGANVLTF.

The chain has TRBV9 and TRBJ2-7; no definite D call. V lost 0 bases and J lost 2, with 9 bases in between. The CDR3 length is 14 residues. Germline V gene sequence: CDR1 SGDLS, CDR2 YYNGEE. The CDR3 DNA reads TGTGCCAGCAGCGTAGGTCCCGAACCCTACGAGCAGTACTTC. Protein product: CASSVGPEPYEQYF. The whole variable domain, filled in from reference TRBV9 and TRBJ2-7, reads DSGVTQTPKHLITATGQRVTLRCSPRSGDLSVYWYQQSLDQGLQFLIQYYNGEERAKGNILERFSAQQFPDLHSELNLSSLELGDSALYFCASSVGPEPYEQYFGPGTRLTVT.

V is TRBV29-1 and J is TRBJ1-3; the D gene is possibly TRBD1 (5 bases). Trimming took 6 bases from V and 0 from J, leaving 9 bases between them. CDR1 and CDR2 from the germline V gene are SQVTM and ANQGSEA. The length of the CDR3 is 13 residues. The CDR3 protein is CSVGQTSGNTIYF. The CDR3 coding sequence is TGCAGCGTCGGACAAACCTCTGGAAACACCATATATTTT.